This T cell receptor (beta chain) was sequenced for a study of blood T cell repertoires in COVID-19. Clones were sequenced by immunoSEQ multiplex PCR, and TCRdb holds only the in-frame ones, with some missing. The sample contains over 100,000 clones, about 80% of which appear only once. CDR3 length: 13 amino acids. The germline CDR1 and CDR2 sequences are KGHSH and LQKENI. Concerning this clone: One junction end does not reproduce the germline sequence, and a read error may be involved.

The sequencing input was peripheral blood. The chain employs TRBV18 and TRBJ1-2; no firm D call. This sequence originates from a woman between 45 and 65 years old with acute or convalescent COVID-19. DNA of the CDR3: TGTGCCACCTCACCCCGATTAGACTATGGCTACACCTTC. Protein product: CATSPRLDYGYTF.